The 21 T cell receptor beta chains listed next were all sequenced from one sample in a study of cytomegalovirus exposure and HLA in healthy donors. With 60 Vbeta and 13 Jbeta primers, the PCR was carried out. Produced via immunoSEQ multiplex PCR; TCRdb's table is partial and in-frame only. Of roughly 170,000 clones in the sample, 80% were seen once. Material for sequencing was PBMCs. These receptor sequences come from a young man in good health and CMV-seropositive.

The V call is TRBV2, the J call TRBJ2-5, with TRBD2 matching 10 bases. The CDR3 contains 17 residues. The V gene's germline CDR1 is SNHLY and CDR2 FYNNEI. Germline trimming cut 4 bases from V and 5 bases from J; bases unmatched to any gene: 13. The CDR3 reads CASSGDTSGASKETQYF. In nucleotides, the CDR3 is TGTGCCAGCAGTGGAGATACTAGCGGGGCCAGCAAGGAGACCCAGTACTTC.

J is TRBJ1-1 and V is TRBV7-9, with unresolved D. V shed 1 base and J shed 2 bases, with 11 bases lying between them. Germline CDR1 and CDR2: SEHNR and FQNEAQ (reference sequence). The CDR3 totals 15 residues. This CDR3 is CASSLEGGLNTEAFF. The CDR3, as DNA: TGTGCCAGCAGCTTAGAAGGAGGACTTAACACTGAAGCTTTCTTT.

The V call is TRBV10-2, the J call TRBJ2-5, with TRBD1 as a possible D gene (6 bases). The ends were cut back, 4 bases at V and 0 bases at J, with 18 bases in the middle. This CDR3 contains 17 residues. Germline V lookup: CDR1 WSHSY, CDR2 SAAADI. The CDR3 sequence: CASSGYYGTPYQETQYF. In DNA, the CDR3 is TGCGCCAGCAGTGGGTATTACGGGACACCCTACCAAGAGACCCAGTACTTC.

The chain is built from TRBV6-6 and TRBJ2-7; the match to TRBD1 covers 8 bases. The CDR3 runs 14 residues. The J segment lost 7 bases and the V segment lost 10 bases, leaving 15 bases of the junction unmatched. Germline loops: CDR1 MNHNY, CDR2 SVGAGI (reference sequence). The DNA of the CDR3 is TGTGCCACCCAGAAAGACAGGGGTGAAGTGGAGCAGTACTTC. Translation gives CATQKDRGEVEQYF.

The rearrangement links TRBV14 to TRBJ2-1, with TRBD1 matching over 10 bases. CDR3 length equals 15 residues. Germline-derived CDR1 and CDR2 are SGHDN and FVKESK. The trim removed 3 bases at V and 2 bases at J, leaving 1 base unmatched. CDR3 nucleotide sequence: TGTGCCAGCAGCCAGGGACAGGGGACCTACAATGAGCAGTTCTTC. It yields the protein CASSQGQGTYNEQFF.

The chain uses TRBV6-6 and TRBJ1-1; 7 bases match TRBD1. This CDR3 contains 13 residues. V trimming: 7 bases; J trimming: 5 bases; junction bases outside the gene matches: 7. Germline CDR1 is MNHNY and CDR2 is SVGAGI (reference sequence). CDR3 in DNA: TGTGCCAGCACCCAGGGGGTTGTGACTGAAGCTTTCTTT. Its translation: CASTQGVVTEAFF.

The rearrangement links TRBV6-1 to TRBJ2-7; 9 bases agree with TRBD1. The CDR3 has 17 amino acids. The junction had 12 bases not matched to a gene; V was cut back by 4 bases and J by 2 bases. Germline CDR1 and CDR2: MNHNS and SASEGT. CDR3 sequence reads: CASSGRGKGQGAYEQYF. The CDR3, as DNA: TGTGCCAGCAGTGGACGGGGGAAGGGACAGGGCGCCTACGAGCAGTACTTC.

The CDR3 sequence is CASSYGGYGDGYTF. The CDR3 region has the DNA TGTGCCAGCAGCTATGGCGGGTATGGAGATGGCTACACCTTC. V and J are TRBV5-6 and TRBJ1-2; no clear D. Germline CDR1 and CDR2: SGHDT and YYEEEE. This CDR3 has 14 amino acids. Trimming removed 3 bases at V and 6 bases at J, with 15 bases between.

The rearrangement uses TRBV30 and TRBJ1-2, with 7 bases fitting TRBD1. V dropped 8 bases and J dropped 4; count of bases not matched to a gene: 10. The CDR3 spans 13 residues. Germline-derived CDR1 and CDR2 are GTSNPN and SVGIG (reference sequence). This CDR3 reads CAVNRGTGYGYTF. The CDR3 bases are TGTGCCGTCAACAGGGGTACTGGCTATGGCTACACCTTC. Full variable domain (outside the CDR3, taken from reference TRBV30 and TRBJ1-2): SQTIHQWPATLVQPVGSPLSLECTVEGTSNPNLYWYRQAAGRGLQLLFYSVGIGQISSEVPQNLSASRPQDRQFILSSKKLLLSDSGFYLCAVNRGTGYGYTFGSGTRLTVV.

The chain's CDR3 is CASVPGQGNTGELFF. CDR3 bases: TGTGCCAGCGTCCCGGGACAGGGTAACACCGGGGAGCTGTTTTTT. This chain links TRBV28 with TRBJ2-2; TRBD1 matches at 9 bases. Germline V gene data show CDR1 as MDHEN and CDR2 as SYDVKM. This CDR3 contains 15 residues. V gave up 8 bases and J gave up 2 bases; unmatched junction bases: 6.

This chain connects TRBV19 to TRBJ2-5; D might be TRBD1 (6 bases). Germline values: CDR1 LNHDA, CDR2 SQIVND (reference sequence). The CDR3 has 15 residues. V dropped 5 bases and J dropped 5 bases, with 18 bases sitting between them. The CDR3 coding sequence is TGTGCCAGTAGTCCCACAGGGAATCCTCGGGAGACCCAGTACTTC. It translates to CASSPTGNPRETQYF.

The chain links TRBV29-1 to TRBJ1-4; unclear D gene. Germline V gene sequence: CDR1 SQVTM, CDR2 ANQGSEA. The V and J ends lost 3 bases and 7 bases respectively, with 9 bases between them. This CDR3 has 12 residues. The CDR3 DNA reads as TGCAGCGTTGATCCCGGAGGTGAAAAACTGTTTTTT. It translates to CSVDPGGEKLFF.

This chain uses TRBV10-3 with TRBJ1-1; D is ambiguous. Germline-derived CDR1 and CDR2 are ENHRY and SYGVKD. V gave up 3 bases and J gave up 5 bases, with 7 bases separating them. The CDR3 runs 12 residues. Here the CDR3 reads CAISDGVTEAFF. The DNA for the CDR3 is TGTGCCATCAGTGACGGGGTGACTGAAGCTTTCTTT.

The CDR3, as DNA: TGTGCCAGCACTACGGGACTAGCGGGAGCCGACGAGCAGTACTTC. This translates into CASTTGLAGADEQYF. The rearrangement joins TRBV6-5 to TRBJ2-7, with TRBD2 identical over 14 bases. Trimming cost V 7 bases and J 5 bases; bases outside gene matches: 7. CDR1 and CDR2 (germline): MNHEY, SVGAGI. This CDR3 is 15 amino acids long.

The gene calls are TRBV30 and TRBJ1-1; no clear D gene. Germline loops: CDR1 GTSNPN, CDR2 SVGIG (reference sequence). The CDR3 length is 14 residues. Trimming pared 2 bases from V and 0 bases from J, leaving 10 bases between. CDR3 amino acids: CAWSRELMNTEAFF. As DNA, the CDR3 is TGTGCCTGGAGTAGAGAGTTAATGAACACTGAAGCTTTCTTT.

The rearrangement uses TRBV7-9 and TRBJ2-5; D is perhaps TRBD2 (6 bases). The length of the CDR3 is 14 residues. Germline values: CDR1 SEHNR, CDR2 FQNEAQ (reference sequence). The germline V and J ends were trimmed by 3 bases and 5 bases, with 13 bases remaining between them. The CDR3 is CASSLTGAGETQYF. The CDR3 region has the DNA TGTGCCAGCAGCTTGACCGGGGCGGGGGAGACCCAGTACTTC.

V gene TRBV28 combines with J gene TRBJ2-7; 10 positions match TRBD1. Germline V gene sequence: CDR1 MDHEN, CDR2 SYDVKM. V trimming: 5 bases; J trimming: 2 bases; junction bases outside the gene matches: 9. The CDR3 totals 16 residues. CDR3 in DNA: TGTGCCAGCAGTCCCCTCCCGGGACAGGGGACCTACGAGCAGTACTTC. Protein: CASSPLPGQGTYEQYF.

This chain connects TRBV27 to TRBJ1-2, with D possibly matching TRBD1 (6 bases). Germline V CDR1 and CDR2: MNHEY, SMNVEV (reference sequence). The CDR3 has 16 residues. V was shortened by 6 bases and J by 0 bases, with 17 bases between the two germline ends. The CDR3 DNA reads TGTGCCAGCAGCAGACAGGCGGGCGGGCCTAACTATGGCTACACCTTC. This gives the protein CASSRQAGGPNYGYTF.

The V call is TRBV27, the J call TRBJ1-4; D uncertain. This CDR3 is 14 amino acids long. Trimming stripped 3 bases from V and 4 bases from J, with 9 bases between. Germline-derived CDR1 and CDR2 are MNHEY and SMNVEV (reference sequence). CDR3 in amino acids: CASSFVRSNEKLFF. In DNA form, the CDR3 reads TGTGCCAGCAGTTTCGTGCGGAGTAATGAAAAACTGTTTTTT.

The gene calls are TRBV15 and TRBJ1-5, with TRBD1 matching 9 bases. V lost 1 base and J lost 6; bases outside the gene matches: 1. The CDR3 has 14 amino acids. The germline gives CDR1 LNHNV, CDR2 YYDKDF (reference sequence). Here the CDR3 DNA reads TGTGCCACCAGCAGAGGACAGGGGGTTCAGCCCCAGCATTTT. It translates to CATSRGQGVQPQHF. Full variable domain (outside the CDR3, taken from reference TRBV15 and TRBJ1-5): DAMVIQNPRYQVTQFGKPVTLSCSQTLNHNVMYWYQQKSSQAPKLLFHYYDKDFNNEADTPDNFQSRRPNTSFCFLDIRSPGLGDTAMYLCATSRGQGVQPQHFGDGTRLSIL.

In DNA form, the CDR3 reads TGTGCCAGCAGTGACGTGGTGGGACTAGCGGGGGGATACGAGCAGTACTTC. It yields the protein CASSDVVGLAGGYEQYF. This chain connects TRBV11-3 to TRBJ2-7; TRBD2 agrees at 15 bases. V lost 6 bases and J lost 4; bases outside the gene matches: 10. The germline V gene encodes CDR1 SGHNT and CDR2 YENEEA. CDR3 length: 17 residues.